The next 3 T cell receptor beta chains were all read from a single sample in a study of blood T cell repertoires in COVID-19. Clones were read by immunoSEQ multiplex PCR, and TCRdb kept only the in-frame ones, dropping some. Altogether 350,000 to 450,000 clones are present, approximately 89% being singletons, with the ten largest covering roughly 0.9%. Sequences were obtained from PBMCs or T cells enriched from blood (not recorded which). Source of these receptors: a woman aged 40 to 55 who had been exposed to COVID-19.

This chain joins TRBV24-1 and TRBJ1-2, with D maybe TRBD1 (6 bases). V lost 7 bases, J lost 2 bases, and 10 bases lay in between. The CDR3 loop spans 13 amino acids. Germline values: CDR1 KGHDR, CDR2 SFDVKD. The CDR3: CATSPTGNYGYTF. The CDR3, as DNA: TGTGCCACCAGCCCCACAGGGAACTATGGCTACACCTTC.

CDR3 coding DNA: TGTGCCAGCAGTTCGGGACTTGTACGACAGGGGGCAGCAGATACGCAGTATTTT. Its protein is CASSSGLVRQGAADTQYF. This rearrangement joins TRBV27 to TRBJ2-3; 10 bases agree with TRBD1. This CDR3 spans 18 amino acids. J was trimmed by 4 bases and V by 4 bases; bases with no gene match: 14. Germline lookup yields CDR1 MNHEY and CDR2 SMNVEV (reference sequence).

V is TRBV19 and J is TRBJ2-7; D is unclear. The ends were cut back, 3 bases at V and 2 bases at J, with 17 bases in the middle. Germline loops: CDR1 LNHDA, CDR2 SQIVND (reference sequence). The length of the CDR3 is 16 residues. CDR3 DNA: TGTGCCAGTAGTATCTCAGCCGGGTCCGCAACCTACGAGCAGTACTTC. Residues: CASSISAGSATYEQYF.